Following are 3 T cell receptor beta chains from one sample sequenced in a study of blood T cells in healthy people across ages. A second roughly 7 to 12 cycle PCR used barcoded and J-beta primers. In TCRdb, the 5' RACE reads were re-called with MiXCR into one record per CDR3 protein. The sample includes under 2,000,000 distinct CDR3 sequences, around 48% seen only once; the top ten take around 2.1%. The sample taken for sequencing was blood. These receptor sequences come from a woman aged 35 to 49 in good health.

The chain is built from TRBV10-3 and TRBJ2-1; unclear D gene. Trimming shortened V by 0 bases and J by 8 bases, and 8 bases separated the two germline ends. The CDR3 contains 13 residues. Germline V CDR1 and CDR2: ENHRY, SYGVKD. CDR3 in DNA: TGTGCCATCAGTGAGTCGTTAACGGATGAGCAGTTCTTC. As protein: CAISESLTDEQFF.

This rearrangement joins TRBV7-2 to TRBJ1-2; D may be TRBD1 (5 bases). V gave up 5 bases and J gave up 0 bases, with 16 bases separating them. This CDR3 spans 16 amino acids. Per the germline V gene, CDR1 is SGHTA and CDR2 is FQGNSA. CDR3 region: CASSRGGGNANYGYTF. CDR3 DNA sequence: TGTGCCAGCAGCAGGGGTGGGGGGAACGCTAACTATGGCTACACCTTC.

This chain connects TRBV5-1 to TRBJ2-5; TRBD2 aligns across 8 bases. Germline V gene lookup returns CDR1 SGHRS and CDR2 YFSETQ. The CDR3 length is 14 residues. V shed 7 bases and J 5 bases; nucleotides not matched to a gene: 10. The CDR3 sequence is CASGPGLAGETQYF. CDR3 DNA: TGCGCCAGCGGCCCGGGCTTAGCGGGGGAGACCCAGTACTTC.